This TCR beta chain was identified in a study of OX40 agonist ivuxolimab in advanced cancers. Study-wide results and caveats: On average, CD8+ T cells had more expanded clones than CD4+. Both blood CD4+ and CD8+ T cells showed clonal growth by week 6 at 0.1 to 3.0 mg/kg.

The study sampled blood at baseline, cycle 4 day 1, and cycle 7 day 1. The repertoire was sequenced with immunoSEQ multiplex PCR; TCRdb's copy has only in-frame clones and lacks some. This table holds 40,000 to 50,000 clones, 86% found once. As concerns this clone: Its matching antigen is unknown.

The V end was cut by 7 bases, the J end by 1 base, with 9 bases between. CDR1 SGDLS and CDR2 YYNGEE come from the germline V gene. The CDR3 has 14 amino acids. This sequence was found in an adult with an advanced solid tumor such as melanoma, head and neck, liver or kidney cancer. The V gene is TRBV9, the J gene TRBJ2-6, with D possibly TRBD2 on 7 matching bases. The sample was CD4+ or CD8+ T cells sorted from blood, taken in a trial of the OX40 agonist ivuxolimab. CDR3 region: CASAGASGANVLTF. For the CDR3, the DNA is TGTGCCAGCGCGGGGGCGTCTGGGGCCAACGTCCTGACTTTC.